A selection of T cell receptor beta chains follows, all from one sample in a study of control samples from healthy donors and cancer patients. Clones were sequenced by immunoSEQ multiplex PCR, and TCRdb holds only the in-frame ones, with some missing. This sample yields about 82,000 clones, of which approximately 94% are seen a single time; roughly 5% belongs to the top ten. The sequenced material came from blood. The source is a woman under 30 in good health. The CDR3 runs from the conserved cysteine through the conserved F or W. Each record gives: clone size, D gene, V gene, J gene, CDR3 DNA, CDR3 protein. The D gene is left open where the match is weak. Clone size is given for some rows only: seen once, a few or many times, or a class if the clone is expanded.

>-|-|TRBV2|TRBJ1-2
TGTGCCAGCCACAGGGCGGGGAACTATGGCTACACCTTC
CASHRAGNYGYTF
>-|-|TRBV5-1|TRBJ2-3
TGCGCCAGCAGCTTGGCCCCCGGGACTAGCACAGATACGCAGTATTTT
CASSLAPGTSTDTQYF
>-|-|TRBV7-3|TRBJ2-5
TGTGCCAGCAGCTTAAGTGCCAGGGGAGAGACCCAGTACTTC
CASSLSARGETQYF
>-|TRBD2|TRBV2|TRBJ2-1
TGTGCCAGCAGTTGGACTAGCGGGGGTTCAGAGTTCTTC
CASSWTSGGSEFF
>-|TRBD1|TRBV2|TRBJ1-2
TGTGCCAGCAGTGCTGAGGGGGCATCTGACTATGGCTACACCTTC
CASSAEGASDYGYTF
>-|-|TRBV2|TRBJ2-3
TGTGCCAGCAGTGGACAGGGCACAGATACGCAGTATTTT
CASSGQGTDTQYF
>-|TRBD2|TRBV20-1|TRBJ2-7
TGCAGTGCTAGTTTTCTAGCGGAAGAGCCGAGGCCAGGTATCATCGGTGTCGAGCAGTACTTC
CSASFLAEEPRPGIIGVEQYF
>-|-|TRBV24-1|TRBJ1-1
TGTGCCACCAGAACGCAGGGTACGAACACTGAAGCTTTCTTT
CATRTQGTNTEAFF
>few|-|TRBV7-9|TRBJ2-2
TGTGCCAGCAGCTCCCGAGGAGCCAGGCCCGGGGAGCTGTTTTTT
CASSSRGARPGELFF
>-|TRBD2|TRBV4-1|TRBJ2-5
TGCGCCAGCGGAGGACTAGTAGGCTTAAAGACCCAGTACTTC
CASGGLVGLKTQYF
>-|TRBD2|TRBV2|TRBJ2-3
TGTGCCAGCGGGGCCACCGGGACTAGCGGGACGTGGGTAAATACGCAGTATTTT
CASGATGTSGTWVNTQYF
>-|TRBD1|TRBV7-9|TRBJ2-5
TGTGCCAGCAGCCACCGGGACAGACACCAAGAGACCCAGTACTTC
CASSHRDRHQETQYF
>-|-|TRBV18|TRBJ2-5
TGTGCCAGCTCACCCCTCACGGGAGAGACCCAGTACTTC
CASSPLTGETQYF
>once|TRBD1|TRBV18|TRBJ2-2
TGTGCCAGCTCACCACCGTTGATGGACAGGGAAGGTCTCGCCGGGGAGCTGTTTTTT
CASSPPLMDREGLAGELFF
>-|-|TRBV2|TRBJ2-4
TGTGCCAGCAGTTCCTTCTGGTCGGTCCTGGACAAAAACATTCAGTACTTC
CASSSFWSVLDKNIQYF
>-|-|TRBV23-1|TRBJ1-3
TGCGCCAGGAATTTGTTAGTTGTGGTACCTGGAAACACCATATATTTT
CARNLLVVVPGNTIYF
>-|-|TRBV27|TRBJ2-5
TGTGCCAGCAGTTTATCCCAGGACGAAAACTCCGCGGGGCGGGAGACCCAGTACTTC
CASSLSQDENSAGRETQYF
>-|TRBD2|TRBV19|TRBJ2-7
TGTGCCAGTAGTCCTAAAGGACTAGCGGGGCCCTCCTACGAGCAGTACTTC
CASSPKGLAGPSYEQYF
>-|-|TRBV6-4|TRBJ2-2
TGTGCCAGCAGTGACGGTCCTACCGGGGAGCTGTTTTTT
CASSDGPTGELFF
>-|-|TRBV3-1/TRBV3-2|TRBJ2-6
TGTGCCAGCAGCCAAGAGGGGGCGTTATCTGGGGCCAACGTCCTGACTTTC
CASSQEGALSGANVLTF
>-|-|TRBV5-1|TRBJ2-5
TGCGCCAGCAGCTCCGCCACCGGGGCACGGGCGACCCAGCACTTC
CASSSATGARATQHF
>-|-|TRBV5-1|TRBJ2-1
TGCGCCAGCAGCTGGACAGTAAACCGCAATGAGCAGTTCTTC
CASSWTVNRNEQFF
>-|-|TRBV4-1|TRBJ1-5
TGCGCCAGCAGCCAAGAGGGCGGGGAGATCAGCAATCAGCCCCAGCATTTT
CASSQEGGEISNQPQHF
>-|-|TRBV7-7|TRBJ2-2
TGTGCTAGCAGTCCGGACGGCACGAACACCGGGGAGCTGTTTTTT
CASSPDGTNTGELFF
>-|-|TRBV5-6|TRBJ2-5
TGTGCCAGCAGCTGGACAGGCGGGGCTTGGACCTTTGTTCAAGAGACCCAGTACTTC
CASSWTGGAWTFVQETQYF
>-|-|TRBV11-2|TRBJ2-1
TGTGCCAGCAGCTTTACAAGCGTGACGAGCTCCTACAATGAGCAGTTCTTC
CASSFTSVTSSYNEQFF
>once|-|TRBV21-1|TRBJ1-3
TGTGCCAGCAGCAAAGTGGGCAGGCCCTCTGGAAACACCATATATTTT
CASSKVGRPSGNTIYF
>-|TRBD1|TRBV18|TRBJ2-6
TGTGCCAGCTCACCACTTGGGACAGGGGCCGGGGCCAACGTCCTGACTTTC
CASSPLGTGAGANVLTF
>-|-|TRBV27|TRBJ2-6
TGTGCCAGCAGTGTAACCTCTGGGGCCAACGTCCTGACTTTC
CASSVTSGANVLTF
>-|-|TRBV24-1|TRBJ2-3
TGTGCCACCAGTGATTCCCGGACTATAGATACGCAGTATTTT
CATSDSRTIDTQYF
>-|-|TRBV5-1|TRBJ2-5
TGCGCCAGCAGCTTGGGGGACAAAGCGGAGACCCAGTACTTC
CASSLGDKAETQYF
>few|-|TRBV6-1|TRBJ2-6
TGTGCCAGCAGTGAAGTCTCTGGGGCCAACGTCCTGACTTTC
CASSEVSGANVLTF
>-|TRBD2|TRBV28|TRBJ2-1
TGTGCCAGCAGTTTATTGCCGGGACTAGCGACAGACCTCAATGAGCAGTTCTTC
CASSLLPGLATDLNEQFF
>-|TRBD2|TRBV2|TRBJ2-7
TGTGCCAGCATTCTCTCTAGCGGCAAAAACTACGAGCAGTACTTC
CASILSSGKNYEQYF
>-|-|TRBV6-5|TRBJ1-1
TGTGCCAGCAGTTCCCTGAGGGGCGCGGACACTGAAGCTTTCTTT
CASSSLRGADTEAFF
>-|-|TRBV2|TRBJ2-6
TGTGCCGTGCGACCGAACTCTGGGGCCAACGTCCTGACTTTC
CAVRPNSGANVLTF
>-|-|TRBV6-5|TRBJ2-7
TGTGCCAGCAGTTACGATAGGCGGGTAACCTACGAGCAGTACTTC
CASSYDRRVTYEQYF
>-|TRBD2|TRBV5-1|TRBJ2-3
TGCGCCAGCAGCCCCAGGACTAGCGGGAGCACAGATACGCAGTATTTT
CASSPRTSGSTDTQYF
>-|TRBD2|TRBV2|TRBJ2-1
TGTGCCAGCAGTGTGGGGCTAGCGGCTAACAATGAGCAGTTCTTC
CASSVGLAANNEQFF
>-|-|TRBV7-6|TRBJ1-3
TGTGCCAGCAGCTTAGAGGGCAGGGCTTATTCCTTCTCTGGAAACACCATATATTTT
CASSLEGRAYSFSGNTIYF
>once|-|TRBV6-5|TRBJ2-7
TGTGCCAGCAGACCCGACAGTCCACCCTCCTACGAGCAGTACTTC
CASRPDSPPSYEQYF
>-|-|TRBV28|TRBJ1-5
TGTGCCAGCAGTTCCACAGGGAGGAATCAGCCCCAGCATTTT
CASSSTGRNQPQHF
>-|-|TRBV12-3/TRBV12-4|TRBJ2-3
TGTGCCAGCAAGACAGATACGCAGTATTTT
CASKTDTQYF
>-|-|TRBV4-3|TRBJ1-2
TGCGCCAGCAGCCAAGAGGCCAGTACCAACTATGGCTACACCTTC
CASSQEASTNYGYTF
>-|-|TRBV7-9|TRBJ1-1
TGTGCCAGCAGCTTAGGAAGAGGAGGAAGCGGGAACACTGAAGCTTTCTTT
CASSLGRGGSGNTEAFF
>-|-|TRBV11-3|TRBJ1-1
TGTGCCAGCAGCTTAGGGGCGGACAGTGCAGCTTTCTTT
CASSLGADSAAFF
>-|-|TRBV7-9|TRBJ2-7
TGTGCCAGCAGCTTAGCTTGGGAGCAGTACTTC
CASSLAWEQYF